This T cell receptor (beta chain) comes out of a study of T-cell reconstitution after alpha-beta-depleted transplantation in children (TCRdb year 2016). Study-wide context: Using TCR repertoire profiling, the study followed T-cell immune reconstitution in a quantitative way in children after TCRalphabeta/CD19-depleted allogeneic hematopoietic cell transplantation.

This clonotype was seen ten or more times. Its antigen remains unidentified. No base quality values were provided; no much bigger clone lies one nucleotide off. V is shortened by 4 bases, J by 0 bases, and the region joining them spans 7 bases. From a lookup of the germline V gene, CDR1 and CDR2 are SNHLY and FYNNEI. Including the terminal cysteine and phenylalanine, the CDR3 comprises 14 residues. The retained sequence is limited to the CDR3, 42 bases, with the frame set at the first base. Preparation of the library involved PCR. These reads were obtained on an Illumina HiSeq 2500. TCR library preparation used molecular barcoding, with unique molecular identifiers applied to normalize quantification of the TCRbeta repertoire. TCRdb ran its own pipeline on the public reads, namely fastp trimming at Q25 and MiXCR clone calling, and kept in-frame beta chains. Here each entry gathers all rows of one CDR3 protein and keeps the most common genes and DNA. The sample table contains fewer than 200,000 distinct CDR3 sequences; only one count was recorded for about 6.4% of them. Together, the top ten hold approximately 3% of the sample.

The chain is made from TRBV2 and TRBJ1-5; the D gene remains uncertain. This sequence originates from a human donor who donated a stem cell graft to a child with Wiskott-Aldrich syndrome. Here the sequenced sample was PBMCs from the stem cell graft donor, taken from the stem cell graft. The DNA sequence is given as TGTGCCAGCAGTGGTGTTCTTAGCAATCAGCCCCAGCATTTT. The translation is CASSGVLSNQPQHF. This CDR3, with the reference TRBV2 and TRBJ1-5 proteins standing in past its ends, gives the full variable domain EPEVTQTPSHQVTQMGQEVILRCVPISNHLYFYWYRQILGQKVEFLVSFYNNEISEKSEIFDDQFSVERPDGSNFTLKIRSTKLEDSAMYFCASSGVLSNQPQHFGDGTRLSIL.